Below are 20 T cell receptor beta chains sequenced from a single sample in a study of blood T cell repertoires in COVID-19. Method: immunoSEQ multiplex PCR; TCRdb's copy keeps in-frame clones and lacks some. This table holds about 300,000 clones, 70% to 90% found once. The material sequenced was peripheral blood. The receptors here all came from a woman between 50 and 59 years old with COVID-19, enrolled during active disease.

The J gene is TRBJ2-1, the V gene TRBV5-4; D is perhaps TRBD2 (5 bases). With 1 base removed from V and 1 base from J, the gap between germline ends came to 12 bases. Germline values: CDR1 SGHNT, CDR2 YYREEE (reference sequence). This CDR3 region has 16 residues. The CDR3 nucleotides are TGTGCCAGCAGCTTGCCCCGAGGACTTTCCTACAATGAGCAGTTCTTC. Protein: CASSLPRGLSYNEQFF.

The V gene is TRBV3-1 (or the pseudogene TRBV3-2), the J gene TRBJ2-1, with 11 bases that match TRBD2. Germline CDR1 LGHDT, CDR2 YNNKEL (reference sequence). The CDR3 is made up of 16 amino acids. V lost 6 bases and J lost 9; bases outside the gene matches: 13. CDR3 region: CASRLVLAGDRGEQFF. CDR3 DNA: TGTGCCAGCAGGCTTGTACTAGCGGGAGATAGAGGTGAGCAGTTCTTC.

V gene TRBV29-1 combines with J gene TRBJ1-2; TRBD1 is a possible D gene (5 bases). The germline gives CDR1 SQVTM, CDR2 ANQGSEA. The V end was cut by 7 bases, the J end by 6 bases, with 18 bases between. The CDR3 is 13 amino acids. The CDR3 sequence: CSADYGGVNGYTF. The CDR3 region has the DNA TGCAGCGCCGACTACGGGGGGGTAAATGGCTACACCTTC.

The chain recombines TRBV5-1 with TRBJ2-2; 12 nucleotides line up with TRBD2. J was trimmed by 6 bases and V by 7 bases; bases with no gene match: 7. The length of the CDR3 is 15 residues. Germline values: CDR1 SGHRS, CDR2 YFSETQ. CDR3: CASLAGGEYAGELFF. The CDR3 DNA reads TGCGCCAGCCTAGCGGGAGGGGAATATGCCGGGGAGCTGTTTTTT.

V usage is TRBV19 and J usage is TRBJ2-1; 8 nucleotides agree with TRBD2. The V gene end was trimmed by 3 bases and the J gene end by 4 bases; junction bases not matched to a gene: 5. There are 15 residues in the CDR3. Germline CDR1 and CDR2: LNHDA and SQIVND (reference sequence). The CDR3 nucleotides read TGTGCCAGTAGTATTGCACTAGCGGATTACAATGAGCAGTTCTTC. This gives the protein CASSIALADYNEQFF.

The chain uses TRBV6-1 and TRBJ1-2, with D uncertain. CDR3 length equals 14 residues. V dropped 3 bases and J dropped 4 bases, with 12 bases sitting between them. From germline, CDR1 is MNHNS and CDR2 SASEGT. The CDR3: CASSEALNSYGYTF. DNA of the CDR3: TGTGCCAGCAGTGAGGCCCTGAACAGCTATGGCTACACCTTC.

The chain recombines TRBV5-4 with TRBJ1-6; D perhaps matches TRBD1 (5 bases). V shed 4 bases and J shed 0 bases, with 14 bases lying between them. This CDR3 contains 17 residues. Germline assignment: CDR1 SGHNT and CDR2 YYREEE (reference sequence). The CDR3 here is CASSPTRGSSYNSPLHF. Here the CDR3 DNA reads TGTGCCAGCAGCCCTACTCGGGGGAGCTCCTATAATTCACCCCTCCACTTT.

The chain links TRBV15 to TRBJ2-1; the match to TRBD2 covers 15 bases. Germline V gives CDR1 LNHNV, CDR2 YYDKDF (reference sequence). The CDR3 is 15 residues long. Trimming cost V 4 bases and J 7 bases; bases outside gene matches: 2. CDR3 in amino acids: CATSTGLAGGNEQFF. The DNA of the CDR3 is TGTGCCACCAGCACCGGACTAGCGGGAGGGAATGAGCAGTTCTTC.

The genes are TRBV20-1 and TRBJ1-1; 7 bases line up with TRBD1. J lost 1 base, V lost 3 bases, and 2 bases had no gene match. This CDR3 has 13 amino acids. Germline-derived CDR1 and CDR2 are DFQATT and SNEGSKA (reference sequence). The CDR3 loop is CSASTGENTEAFF. CDR3 DNA: TGCAGTGCTAGTACAGGGGAGAACACTGAAGCTTTCTTT.

This clone was detected only once. CDR3 in DNA: TGTGCCAGCAGCTTCCTAGCGGGAGCCAATGAGCAGTTCTTC. Translation gives CASSFLAGANEQFF. This sequence joins TRBV5-8 and TRBJ2-1; 10 bases map to TRBD2. The V segment lost 2 bases and the J segment 6 bases; nucleotides outside the gene matches: 2. CDR1 and CDR2 (germline): SGHTS, YDEGEE. The CDR3 is made up of 14 amino acids.

This sequence joins TRBV15 and TRBJ2-1; 8 bases line up with TRBD1. The ends lost 5 bases at V and 6 bases at J; junction bases unmatched: 6. Germline V lookup: CDR1 LNHNV, CDR2 YYDKDF (reference sequence). This CDR3 contains 14 residues. The CDR3 region has the DNA TGTGCCACCAGCTCCCGGGACAGGCGCAATGAGCAGTTCTTC. Protein: CATSSRDRRNEQFF.

The chain employs TRBV19 and TRBJ1-1; no clear D gene. The CDR3 contains 14 residues. Trimming pared 0 bases from V and 8 bases from J, leaving 13 bases between. Germline loops: CDR1 LNHDA, CDR2 SQIVND (reference sequence). In nucleotides, the CDR3 is TGTGCCAGTAGTATAGATCTATCCAGGTACGAAGCTTTCTTT. It translates to CASSIDLSRYEAFF.

The table lists this clone with a count of one. At one boundary the junction diverges from the germline segment, which might be a read error. This sequence joins TRBV7-7 and TRBJ2-1, with 11 positions matching TRBD1. The CDR3 extends over 15 amino acids. Germline CDR1 SSHAT, CDR2 FNYEAQ (reference sequence). The CDR3, as DNA: TGTGCTAGCAAACCGGGACAGGGGGAAGTAGGTGAGCAGTTCTTC. As protein: CASKPGQGEVGEQFF.

This rearrangement joins TRBV3-1 (or the pseudogene TRBV3-2) to TRBJ2-2; 13 positions match TRBD2. CDR1 and CDR2 from the germline V gene are LGHDT and YNNKEL (reference sequence). V was pared by 3 bases and J by 1 base, with 11 bases of the junction left unmatched. The CDR3 runs 20 residues. The CDR3 sequence is CASSQRPRGLAGRNTGELFF. The CDR3 region has the DNA TGTGCCAGCAGCCAGCGACCCCGGGGACTAGCGGGAAGGAACACCGGGGAGCTGTTTTTT.

The chain combines TRBV7-8 with TRBJ1-2, with a tentative D call TRBD1 (5 bases). Deletions cut 1 base from V and 2 bases from J, with 14 bases between. Germline-derived CDR1 and CDR2 are SGHVS and FQNEAQ. The CDR3 runs to 16 residues. The CDR3 DNA is TGTGCCAGCAGCTTAGGTTACGGGGGTCAAAACTATGGCTACACCTTC. Its translation is CASSLGYGGQNYGYTF.

This clone is a singleton in its sample. The chain uses TRBV13 and TRBJ1-2; D gene uncertain. CDR1 is PRHDT, CDR2 FYEKMQ, per germline (reference sequence). This CDR3 region has 12 residues. V lost 3 bases and J 3 bases, leaving 5 bases between the germline ends. The CDR3: CASSLRDYGYTF. For the CDR3, the DNA is TGTGCCAGCAGCTTGAGGGACTATGGCTACACCTTC. The entire variable domain, with the rest obtained from reference TRBV13 and TRBJ1-2, is as follows: AAGVIQSPRHLIKEKRETATLKCYPIPRHDTVYWYQQGPGQDPQFLISFYEKMQSDKGSIPDRFSAQQFSDYHSELNMSSLELGDSALYFCASSLRDYGYTFGSGTRLTVV.

The chain combines TRBV30 with TRBJ1-2, with unresolved D. Germline CDR1 GTSNPN, CDR2 SVGIG (reference sequence). The CDR3 covers 12 residues. V was cut by 8 bases and J by 3 bases, with 13 bases left in between. The CDR3 loop is CAGDQEYYGYTF. As DNA, the CDR3 is TGTGCCGGGGATCAGGAATACTATGGCTACACCTTC.

The chain is built from TRBV2 and TRBJ1-5; D gene uncertain. CDR3 length: 13 amino acids. Germline values: CDR1 SNHLY, CDR2 FYNNEI. Trimming pared 8 bases from V and 7 bases from J, leaving 15 bases between. The CDR3 sequence is CASGGLSSQPQHF. In DNA form, the CDR3 reads TGTGCCAGCGGCGGCTTGAGTAGCCAGCCCCAGCATTTT. Variable domain in full (rest from reference TRBV2 and TRBJ1-5): EPEVTQTPSHQVTQMGQEVILRCVPISNHLYFYWYRQILGQKVEFLVSFYNNEISEKSEIFDDQFSVERPDGSNFTLKIRSTKLEDSAMYFCASGGLSSQPQHFGDGTRLSIL.

The rearrangement joins TRBV21-1 to TRBJ1-1. TRBV21-1 corresponds to a pseudogene. The CDR3 extends over 15 amino acids. CDR3 in amino acids: CASRHLGREATEAFF. The CDR3 DNA is TGTGCCAGCAGACACCTCGGCAGGGAGGCCACTGAAGCTTTCTTT.

This clone is a singleton in its sample. V gene TRBV11-2 combines with J gene TRBJ1-2, with D maybe TRBD1 (6 bases). Germline V gene sequence: CDR1 SGHAT, CDR2 FQNNGV. The CDR3 is 15 amino acids. Trimming took 5 bases from V and 2 from J, leaving 15 bases between them. As DNA, the CDR3 is TGTGCCAGCAGCGCTCAACAGGGAAAAAACTATGGCTACACCTTC. Translated: CASSAQQGKNYGYTF.